Below are 28 T cell receptor beta chains sequenced from a single sample in a study of post-analysis software for immune sequencing data. Study-level results: Controls showed lower frequencies than patients for roughly 5 TRBV segments, and TRBV5-6, TRBV5-1 and TRBV20-1 were among these.

The antigens for these receptors are not known. Sequencing libraries made from TCR beta cDNA carried unique molecular identifiers. Via MiXCR, TCRdb re-called the PCR reads, giving one row per CDR3 protein. The repertoire holds some 690,000 distinct CDR3 sequences, with 59% as singletons. Sequencing was carried out using blood. Receptors originate from a girl between 2 and 10 years old with multiple sclerosis.

This clonotype was detected only a few times. This chain joins TRBV10-3 and TRBJ2-3; 10 bases match TRBD2. This CDR3 region has 14 residues. CDR1 ENHRY and CDR2 SYGVKD come from the germline V gene. V gave up 5 bases and J gave up 6 bases; unmatched junction bases: 5. The CDR3 reads CAISSGRDGDTQYF. The CDR3, as DNA: TGTGCCATCAGTAGCGGGAGGGACGGTGATACGCAGTATTTT.

This sequence joins TRBV20-1 and TRBJ1-4; D perhaps matches TRBD1 (6 bases). The CDR3 is 12 amino acids. Trimming removed 3 bases from V and 8 bases from J, with 10 bases in between. Germline loops: CDR1 DFQATT, CDR2 SNEGSKA (reference sequence). DNA for the CDR3: TGCAGTGCTAGGGGGACATTGGAAAAACTGTTTTTT. This codes for CSARGTLEKLFF.

This clonotype was seen a few times. CDR3 in DNA: TGTGCCAGGCGGACAGGGTTCACCTACGAGCAGTACTTC. This gives the protein CARRTGFTYEQYF. The gene calls are TRBV19 and TRBJ2-7, with 8 bases fitting TRBD1. This CDR3 comprises 13 residues. J was trimmed by 2 bases and V by 9 bases; bases with no gene match: 6. From germline, CDR1 is LNHDA and CDR2 SQIVND (reference sequence). The entire variable domain, with the rest obtained from reference TRBV19 and TRBJ2-7, is as follows: DGGITQSPKYLFRKEGQNVTLSCEQNLNHDAMYWYRQDPGQGLRLIYYSQIVNDFQKGDIAEGYSVSREKKESFPLTVTSAQKNPTAFYLCARRTGFTYEQYFGPGTRLTVT.

The chain links TRBV6-4 to TRBJ2-1, with TRBD2 as a possible D gene (5 bases). V lost 4 bases and J 1 base, leaving 14 bases between the germline ends. This CDR3 has 16 amino acids. Germline loops: CDR1 MRHNA, CDR2 SNTAGT. For the CDR3, the DNA is TGTGCCAGCAGTGGAGGGCTAGTTGGGTCCTACAATGAGCAGTTCTTC. It codes for CASSGGLVGSYNEQFF.

This clonotype has just a few counts. For the CDR3, the DNA is TGCAGCGTCTCTCGACAGCCAGAGGGTGAGCAGTTCTTC. It codes for CSVSRQPEGEQFF. The chain couples TRBV29-1 to TRBJ2-1, with D perhaps given as TRBD1 or TRBD2 (5 bases each). Trimming shortened V by 6 bases and J by 9 bases, and 18 bases separated the two germline ends. Germline CDR1 and CDR2: SQVTM and ANQGSEA. The CDR3 is 13 residues long.

This clonotype was seen more than once but under ten times. V and J are TRBV7-9 and TRBJ2-1; D perhaps matches TRBD2 (6 bases). The germline CDR1 and CDR2 sequences are SEHNR and FQNEAQ (reference sequence). Trimming stripped 1 base from V and 15 bases from J, with 16 bases between. There are 13 residues in the CDR3. The CDR3 here is CASSLGGGAHAFF. The CDR3 DNA is TGTGCCAGCAGCTTAGGTGGAGGGGCCCACGCGTTCTTC.

In its sample, this clonotype was seen once. V and J are TRBV6-2 or TRBV6-3 and TRBJ1-5, with D hard to call. V gave up 5 bases and J gave up 1 base, with 12 bases separating them. This CDR3 region has 15 residues. CDR1 and CDR2 from the germline V gene are MNHEY and SVGEGT. CDR3 nucleotides: TGTGCCAGCAGTCCGGGAGGTGGGAGCAATCAGCCCCAGCATTTT. Amino acid sequence: CASSPGGGSNQPQHF.

This clonotype has only one observation. This chain uses TRBV20-1 with TRBJ2-1; D unclear. Germline CDR1 reads DFQATT; CDR2 reads SNEGSKA (reference sequence). The CDR3 has 12 residues. The V gene lost 3 bases and the J gene lost 5 bases, with 8 bases spanning the gap. CDR3 in amino acids: CSASRSHNEQFF. CDR3 coding DNA: TGCAGTGCTAGTAGGTCCCACAATGAGCAGTTCTTC.

The chain recombines TRBV20-1 with TRBJ2-7, with D possibly matching TRBD2 (6 bases). Trimming cost V 0 bases and J 0 bases, with 9 bases left between them. Looked up from germline, CDR1 is DFQATT and CDR2 is SNEGSKA (reference sequence). This CDR3 is built from 14 residues. The CDR3 sequence is CSARDWRVSYEQYF. The DNA of the CDR3 is TGCAGTGCTAGAGATTGGAGGGTCTCCTACGAGCAGTACTTC.

V usage is TRBV20-1 and J usage is TRBJ2-3; 9 nucleotides align to TRBD2. Germline values: CDR1 DFQATT, CDR2 SNEGSKA (reference sequence). With 6 bases clipped from V and 2 bases from J, the junction kept 9 bases outside the gene matches. This CDR3 comprises 15 residues. The CDR3 DNA reads TGCAGTGCGAGGGTACTAGCGGGTTACACAGATACGCAGTATTTT. As protein: CSARVLAGYTDTQYF.

This clonotype was found a few times. The gene calls are TRBV29-1 and TRBJ2-7; D possibly corresponds to TRBD1 (5 bases). V was trimmed by 4 bases and J by 3 bases, leaving 10 bases between them. CDR1 is SQVTM, CDR2 ANQGSEA, per germline. CDR3 length: 12 amino acids. Written as DNA, the CDR3 is TGCAGCGTTGGAGTCAGGGACTACGAGCAGTACTTC. Its translation is CSVGVRDYEQYF.

This sequence joins TRBV10-2 and TRBJ2-7, with D maybe TRBD1 (6 bases). V dropped 7 bases and J dropped 3 bases, with 16 bases sitting between them. The CDR3 loop spans 14 amino acids. Germline V gene sequence: CDR1 WSHSY, CDR2 SAAADI. The CDR3 DNA reads TGCGCCAGCAACCCAGGGGCGACAAACTACGAGCAGTACTTC. Translating it yields CASNPGATNYEQYF.

The rearrangement joins TRBV20-1 to TRBJ2-3; D call uncertain. V lost 6 bases and J 3 bases, leaving 4 bases between the germline ends. The germline CDR1 and CDR2 sequences are DFQATT and SNEGSKA (reference sequence). This CDR3 is 10 amino acids long. This chain's CDR3 is CSAKTDTQYF. The CDR3 nucleotides read TGCAGTGCCAAGACAGATACGCAGTATTTT.

V usage is TRBV5-4 and J usage is TRBJ2-1; D is perhaps TRBD2 (5 bases). V shed 1 base and J shed 5 bases, with 13 bases lying between them. Germline-derived CDR1 and CDR2 are SGHNT and YYREEE (reference sequence). The CDR3 is 15 amino acids. The CDR3 region is CASSLRAGINNEQFF. The CDR3 DNA follows: TGTGCCAGCAGCTTGAGGGCGGGTATAAACAATGAGCAGTTCTTC.

The chain carries TRBV5-1 and TRBJ2-1; D possibly corresponds to TRBD2 (6 bases). CDR1 and CDR2 from the germline V gene are SGHRS and YFSETQ. Trimming cost V 4 bases and J 0 bases, with 14 bases left between them. The CDR3 has 16 amino acids. The DNA for the CDR3 is TGCGCCAGCAGCGGGGAGGCGGGGAGCTCCTACAATGAGCAGTTCTTC. Translating gives CASSGEAGSSYNEQFF.

A few counts support this clonotype. The chain has TRBV11-2 and TRBJ1-5; D uncertain. The CDR3 has 15 residues. CDR1 is SGHAT, CDR2 FQNNGV, per germline. V lost 1 base and J lost 4, with 11 bases in between. CDR3: CASSLGAAGNQPQHF. As DNA, the CDR3 is TGTGCCAGCAGCTTAGGAGCGGCCGGGAATCAGCCCCAGCATTTT.

The V gene is TRBV12-3 or TRBV12-4, the J gene TRBJ2-6; weak D call: TRBD2 (6 bases). This CDR3 region has 15 residues. V lost 0 bases and J lost 3, with 6 bases in between. CDR3 DNA: TGTGCCAGCAGTTTAGCGCGGGGTGGGGCCAACGTCCTGACTTTC. Protein: CASSLARGGANVLTF.

This chain joins TRBV6-2 or TRBV6-3 and TRBJ2-4; a weak D match, TRBD2 (6 bases). Trimming stripped 8 bases from V and 0 bases from J, with 11 bases between. In germline, CDR1 is MNHEY, CDR2 SVGEGT. The CDR3 is 14 amino acids. The chain's CDR3 is CASAGILAKNIQYF. The CDR3 DNA sequence: TGTGCCAGCGCGGGGATCTTAGCCAAAAACATTCAGTACTTC.

This chain connects TRBV5-6 to TRBJ2-2; weak D call: TRBD1 (5 bases). The CDR3 is 15 residues long. Germline values: CDR1 SGHDT, CDR2 YYEEEE. The V end lost 1 base, the J end lost 9 bases, and 16 bases lay between the germline ends. CDR3 in amino acids: CASSLQGRAPRELFF. CDR3 in DNA: TGTGCCAGCAGCTTGCAGGGCCGAGCTCCGCGGGAGCTGTTTTTT.

This clonotype turned up a few times. The chain combines TRBV12-3 or TRBV12-4 with TRBJ2-1; perhaps TRBD2 as D (6 bases). The V and J ends lost 1 base and 6 bases respectively, with 16 bases between them. This CDR3 has 16 residues. CDR3 loop: CASSLVGGLVPNEQFF. CDR3 nucleotides: TGTGCCAGCAGTTTAGTCGGGGGACTTGTACCCAATGAGCAGTTCTTC.

The rearrangement links TRBV20-1 to TRBJ2-1, with 16 bases that match TRBD2. The V and J ends lost 5 bases and 0 bases, in that order; junction bases with no gene match: 13. This CDR3 has 20 amino acids. The germline gives CDR1 DFQATT, CDR2 SNEGSKA (reference sequence). The CDR3 reads CSALNTGTSGRAGSYNEQFF. The CDR3 coding sequence is TGCAGTGCTCTAAACACCGGGACTAGCGGGAGGGCCGGCTCCTACAATGAGCAGTTCTTC.

This clonotype was seen once. The chain is built from TRBV5-4 and TRBJ1-1, with TRBD1 matching over 9 bases. V shed 4 bases, J shed 2 bases, and the junction held 6 bases outside the gene matches. Germline CDR1 is SGHNT and CDR2 is YYREEE (reference sequence). The CDR3 covers 15 residues. CDR3 sequence reads: CASSGMDRGNTEAFF. The CDR3 nucleotides are TGTGCCAGCAGCGGAATGGACAGGGGAAACACTGAAGCTTTCTTT.

This clonotype occurred a few times. The chain carries TRBV3-1 and TRBJ1-2; TRBD1 matches 7 bases. The CDR3 totals 13 residues. Germline V gene data show CDR1 as LGHDT and CDR2 as YNNKEL (reference sequence). Trimming cost V 6 bases and J 5 bases; bases outside gene matches: 6. For the CDR3, the DNA is TGTGCCAGCAGACCAGGGGGGGAGTATGGCTACACCTTC. It encodes CASRPGGEYGYTF. Filled out from reference TRBV3-1 and TRBJ1-2, the complete variable domain reads DTAVSQTPKYLVTQMGNDKSIKCEQNLGHDTMYWYKQDSKKFLKIMFSYNNKELIINETVPNRFSPKSPDKAHLNLHINSLELGDSAVYFCASRPGGEYGYTFGSGTRLTVV.

This clonotype was counted a few times. Written as DNA, the CDR3 is TGCAGCGTTGAGGCCCTAGCGGGGGATGAGCAGTTCTTC. Translated, it gives CSVEALAGDEQFF. The rearrangement links TRBV29-1 to TRBJ2-1, with 10 bases that match TRBD2. In germline, CDR1 is SQVTM, CDR2 ANQGSEA. The CDR3 runs 13 residues. Unmatched junction bases numbered 4, after V lost 3 bases and J lost 8 bases.

The chain joins TRBV12-3 or TRBV12-4 to TRBJ2-5; TRBD1 is a possible D gene (6 bases). V lost 4 bases and J 2 bases, leaving 8 bases between the germline ends. The length of the CDR3 is 13 residues. The CDR3 nucleotides read TGTGCCAGCAGTTGGACAGAGCAAGAGACCCAGTACTTC. Its translation is CASSWTEQETQYF.

Concerning this clonotype: This could be a read error, since a much larger clone is one nucleotide away. V and J are TRBV29-1 and TRBJ2-7; TRBD2 is a possible D gene (6 bases). Matching the DNA end better, TRBJ2-4 makes the J call doubtful. CDR1 SQVTM and CDR2 ANQGSEA come from the germline V gene. This CDR3 contains 11 residues. The CDR3 reads CSAKRENIQYF. In nucleotides, the CDR3 is TGCAGCGCAAAGCGGGAAAACATTCAGTACTTC.

CDR3 nucleotide sequence: TGTGCCAGCCGGGTAGGTGGCTCCTACGAGCAGTACTTC. It translates to CASRVGGSYEQYF. The chain carries TRBV2 and TRBJ2-4, with no clear D. The end of the DNA aligns better with TRBJ2-7, so the J call may be wrong. This CDR3 has 13 residues. Germline values: CDR1 SNHLY, CDR2 FYNNEI.

The J gene is TRBJ2-2, the V gene TRBV7-2, with TRBD2 matching over 12 bases. The J segment lost 2 bases and the V segment lost 3 bases, leaving 10 bases of the junction unmatched. Germline V gene sequence: CDR1 SGHTA, CDR2 FQGNSA. This CDR3 has 19 residues. CDR3 sequence (DNA): TGTGCCAGCAGCTTTCAACCTCTAGCGGGAGGGTTTAACACCGGGGAGCTGTTTTTT. Its translation is CASSFQPLAGGFNTGELFF.